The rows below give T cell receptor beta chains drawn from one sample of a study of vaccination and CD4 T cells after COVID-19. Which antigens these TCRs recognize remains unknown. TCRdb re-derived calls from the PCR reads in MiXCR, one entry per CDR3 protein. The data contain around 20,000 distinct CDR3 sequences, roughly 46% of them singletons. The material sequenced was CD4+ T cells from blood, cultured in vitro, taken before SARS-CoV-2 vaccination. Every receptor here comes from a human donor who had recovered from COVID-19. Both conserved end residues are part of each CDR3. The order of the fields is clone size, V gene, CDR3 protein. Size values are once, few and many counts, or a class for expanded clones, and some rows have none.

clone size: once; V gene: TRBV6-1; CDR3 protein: CASSPIAGAPGIQYF
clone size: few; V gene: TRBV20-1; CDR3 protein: CSAPTRNGGEQYF
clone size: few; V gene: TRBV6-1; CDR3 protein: CASSEAAGSYEQYF
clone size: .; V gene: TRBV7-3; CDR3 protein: CASSRGGHSEQYF
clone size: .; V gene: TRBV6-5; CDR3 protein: CASSYSVTNGGYTF
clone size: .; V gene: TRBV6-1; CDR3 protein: CASSEGTPYQPQHF
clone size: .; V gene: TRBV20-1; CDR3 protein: CSAPGLAGTETQYF
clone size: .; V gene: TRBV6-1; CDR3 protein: CASSTGRTSGRTSYNEQFF
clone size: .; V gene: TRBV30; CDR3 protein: CAWNVGQDEAFF
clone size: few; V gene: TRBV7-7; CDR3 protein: CASSLGGVRDQETQYF
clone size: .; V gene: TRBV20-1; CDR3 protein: CSAGQSFLGRDLGEKLFF
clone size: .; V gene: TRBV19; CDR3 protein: CASSIDSNYGYTF
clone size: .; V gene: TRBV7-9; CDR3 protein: CAGGTNVYNEQFF
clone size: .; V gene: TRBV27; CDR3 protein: CASSPVGSEAFF
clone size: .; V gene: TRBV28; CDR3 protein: CASSSLGGAGYTF
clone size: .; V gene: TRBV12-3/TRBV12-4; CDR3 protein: CASSFWGQGEQYF
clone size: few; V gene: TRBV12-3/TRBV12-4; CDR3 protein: CASSSSGTALYF
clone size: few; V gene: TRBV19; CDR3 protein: CASSIRAGSSYEQYF
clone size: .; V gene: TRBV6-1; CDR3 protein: CASSWGQNTGELFF
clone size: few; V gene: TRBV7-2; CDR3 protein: CASSLTGFKNIQYF
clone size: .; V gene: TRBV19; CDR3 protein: CASSNPGQGASYEQYF
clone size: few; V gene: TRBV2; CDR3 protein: CASSGGAGRSAHEQYF
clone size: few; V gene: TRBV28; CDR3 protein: CASSRPSGRGDYGYTF
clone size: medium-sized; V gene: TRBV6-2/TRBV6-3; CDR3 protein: CASIRLMNTEAFF
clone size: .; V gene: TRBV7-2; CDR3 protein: CASSLAWAGSGELFF
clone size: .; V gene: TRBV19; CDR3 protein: CASSIRAREGHRNPYEQYF
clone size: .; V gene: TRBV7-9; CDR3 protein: CASSQNPEETQYF
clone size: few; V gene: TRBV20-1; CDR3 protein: CSAESPGQQETQYF
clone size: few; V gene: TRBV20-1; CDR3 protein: CSASPGGADTGELFF
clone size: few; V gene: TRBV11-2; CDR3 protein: CASSQTASGGSYEQYF
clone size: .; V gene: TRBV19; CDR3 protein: CASSMLNSYEQYF
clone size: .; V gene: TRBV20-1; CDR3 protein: CSARASNLGYEQYF
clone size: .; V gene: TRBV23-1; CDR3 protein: CASIRQPPVYSNQPQHF
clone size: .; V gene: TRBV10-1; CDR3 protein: CASSGTDRGPNQPQHF
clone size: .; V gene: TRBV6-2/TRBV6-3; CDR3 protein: CASSFPNGPDTQYF
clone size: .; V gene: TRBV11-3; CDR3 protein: CASSYVTNSYEQYF
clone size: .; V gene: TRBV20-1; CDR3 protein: CSARMGSDQPQHF
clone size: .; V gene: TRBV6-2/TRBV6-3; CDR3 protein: CASSLRLAGDPYNEQFF
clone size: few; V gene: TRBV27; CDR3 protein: CASSSRPQGGYTF
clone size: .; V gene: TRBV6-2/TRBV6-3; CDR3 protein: CASSTAGTVYEQYF
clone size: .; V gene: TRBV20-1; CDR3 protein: CSATRPAGGTDTQYF
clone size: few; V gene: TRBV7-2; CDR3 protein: CASSPRRGAETEAFF
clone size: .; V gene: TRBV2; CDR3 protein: CASSRDSSYEQYF
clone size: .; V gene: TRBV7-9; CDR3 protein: CASSLPGSYGYTF
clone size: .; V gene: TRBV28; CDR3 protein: CASNLPGQGHTEAFF
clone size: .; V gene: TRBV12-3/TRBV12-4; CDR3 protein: CASSLESTSGDASEQYF
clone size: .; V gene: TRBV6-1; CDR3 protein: CASSELLLRSGANVLTF
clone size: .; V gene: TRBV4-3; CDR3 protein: CASSQAPNSGANVLTF